The T cell receptor (beta chain) described here comes from a study of T cell responses to AZD1222 COVID-19 vaccine. Study overall: Second doses that came at about 4 or about 12 weeks were put together. Study outcomes and limitations: Repertoires were obtained solely post-peak T cell response.

This table comes from immunoSEQ multiplex PCR, and its TCRdb copy is limited to in-frame clones, with some not included. The profile shows approximately 130,000 clones, approximately 93% of them singletons. Comments on this clone: Its antigen is not known.

With 3 bases clipped from V and 3 bases from J, the junction kept 7 bases outside the gene matches. CDR1 is KGHSH, CDR2 LQKENI, per germline. The CDR3 runs to 16 residues. The sample consisted of peripheral blood, taken on day 0 of AZD1222 vaccination. The clonotype was recovered from an adult in good health. V usage is TRBV18 and J usage is TRBJ1-3, with 8 bases aligning to TRBD1. CDR3 sequence: CASSPLGQGRGNTIYF. As DNA, the CDR3 is TGTGCCAGCTCACCTCTCGGACAGGGCCGTGGAAACACCATATATTTT.